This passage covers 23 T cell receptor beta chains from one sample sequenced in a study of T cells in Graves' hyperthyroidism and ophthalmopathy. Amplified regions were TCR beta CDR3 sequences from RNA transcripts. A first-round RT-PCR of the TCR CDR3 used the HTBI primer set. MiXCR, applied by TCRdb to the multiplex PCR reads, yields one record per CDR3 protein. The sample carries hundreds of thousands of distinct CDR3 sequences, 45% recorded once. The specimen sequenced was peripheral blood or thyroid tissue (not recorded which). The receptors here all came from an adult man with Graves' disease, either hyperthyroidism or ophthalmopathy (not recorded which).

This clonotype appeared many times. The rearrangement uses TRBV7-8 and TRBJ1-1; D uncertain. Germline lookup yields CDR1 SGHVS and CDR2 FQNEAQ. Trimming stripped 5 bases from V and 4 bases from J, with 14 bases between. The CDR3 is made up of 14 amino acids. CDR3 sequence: CASSRTTAFTEAFF. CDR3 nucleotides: TGTGCCAGCAGCCGAACTACAGCTTTCACTGAAGCTTTCTTT. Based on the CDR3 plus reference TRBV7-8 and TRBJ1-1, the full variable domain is GAGVSQSPRYKVAKRGQDVALRCDPISGHVSLFWYQQALGQGPEFLTYFQNEAQLDKSGLPSDRFFAERPEGSVSTLKIQRTQQEDSAVYLCASSRTTAFTEAFFGQGTRLTVV.

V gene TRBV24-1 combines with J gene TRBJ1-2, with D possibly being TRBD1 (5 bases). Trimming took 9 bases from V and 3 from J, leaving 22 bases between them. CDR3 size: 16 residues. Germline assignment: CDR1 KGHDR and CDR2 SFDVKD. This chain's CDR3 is CATRRGMRTSYYGYTF. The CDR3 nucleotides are TGTGCCACCCGGAGGGGTATGAGGACGTCTTACTATGGCTACACCTTC.

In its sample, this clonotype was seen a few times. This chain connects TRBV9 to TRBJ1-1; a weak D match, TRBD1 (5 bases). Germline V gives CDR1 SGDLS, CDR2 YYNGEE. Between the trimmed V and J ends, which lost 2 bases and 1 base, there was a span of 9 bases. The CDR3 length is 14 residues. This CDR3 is CASSVGHPNTEAFF. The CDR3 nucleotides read TGTGCCAGCAGCGTCGGACACCCGAACACTGAAGCTTTCTTT.

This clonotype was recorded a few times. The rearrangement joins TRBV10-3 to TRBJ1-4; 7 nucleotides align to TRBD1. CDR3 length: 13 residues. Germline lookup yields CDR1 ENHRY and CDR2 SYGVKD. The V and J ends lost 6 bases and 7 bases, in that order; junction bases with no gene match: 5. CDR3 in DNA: TGTGCCATCAGCCGGGCAGGGGGTGAAAAACTGTTTTTT. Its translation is CAISRAGGEKLFF.

CDR3 in amino acids: CSGGPTPYEQYF. CDR3 in DNA: TGCAGCGGGGGGCCGACTCCTTACGAGCAGTACTTC. The chain carries TRBV29-1 and TRBJ2-7; D may be TRBD1 (6 bases). The V and J ends lost 7 bases and 4 bases respectively, with 14 bases between them. CDR1 is SQVTM, CDR2 ANQGSEA, per germline. The CDR3 extends over 12 amino acids.

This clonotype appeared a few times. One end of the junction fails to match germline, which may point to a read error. CDR3 sequence: CASSQPSSWGTGAYEQYF. In DNA, the CDR3 is TGCGCCAGCAGCCAACCCTCGTCATGGGGGACAGGGGCTTACGAGCAGTACTTC. V and J are TRBV7-8 and TRBJ2-7; TRBD1 matches at 10 bases. From germline, CDR1 is SGHVS and CDR2 FQNEAQ. The CDR3 consists of 18 residues.

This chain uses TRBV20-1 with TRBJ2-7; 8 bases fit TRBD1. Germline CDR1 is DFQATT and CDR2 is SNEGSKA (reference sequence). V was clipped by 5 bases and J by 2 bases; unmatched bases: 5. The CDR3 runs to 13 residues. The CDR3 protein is CSAPPQGAYEQYF. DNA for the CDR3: TGCAGTGCTCCCCCACAGGGGGCCTACGAGCAGTACTTC.

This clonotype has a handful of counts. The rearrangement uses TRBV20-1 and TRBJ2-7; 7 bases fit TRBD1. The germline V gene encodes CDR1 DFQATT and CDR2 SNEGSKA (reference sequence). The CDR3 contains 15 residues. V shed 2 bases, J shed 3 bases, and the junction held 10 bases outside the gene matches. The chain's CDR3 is CSARSTRDSYYEQYF. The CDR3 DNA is TGCAGTGCTAGATCAACCCGGGACAGTTACTACGAGCAGTACTTC.

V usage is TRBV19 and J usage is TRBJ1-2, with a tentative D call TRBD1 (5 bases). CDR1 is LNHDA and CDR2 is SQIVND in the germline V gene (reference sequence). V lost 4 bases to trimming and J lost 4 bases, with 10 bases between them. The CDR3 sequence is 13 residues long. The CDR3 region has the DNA TGTGCCAGTAGTACATACAGGCGCTATGGCTACACCTTC. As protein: CASSTYRRYGYTF.

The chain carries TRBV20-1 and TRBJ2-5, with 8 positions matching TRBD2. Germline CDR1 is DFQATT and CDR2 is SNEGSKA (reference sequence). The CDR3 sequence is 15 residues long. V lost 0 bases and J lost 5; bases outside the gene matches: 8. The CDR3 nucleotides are TGCAGTGCTAGAGATATAGCGGGAAAGGGGGAGACCCAGTACTTC. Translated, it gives CSARDIAGKGETQYF.

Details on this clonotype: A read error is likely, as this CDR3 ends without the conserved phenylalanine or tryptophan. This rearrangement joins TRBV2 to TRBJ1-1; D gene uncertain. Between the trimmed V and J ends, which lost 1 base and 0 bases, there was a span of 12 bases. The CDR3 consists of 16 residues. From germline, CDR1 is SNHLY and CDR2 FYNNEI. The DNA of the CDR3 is TGTGCCAGCAGTGAAGGCTTTAGACACTTGAACACTGAAGCTTTCCTT. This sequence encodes CASSEGFRHLNTEAFL.

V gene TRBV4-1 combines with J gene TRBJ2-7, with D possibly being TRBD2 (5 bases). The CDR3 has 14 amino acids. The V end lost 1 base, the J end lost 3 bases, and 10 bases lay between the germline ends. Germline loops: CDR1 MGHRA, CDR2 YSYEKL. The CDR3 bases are TGCGCCAGCAGCCAAGTTAGCGTCGGCTACGAGCAGTACTTC. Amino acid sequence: CASSQVSVGYEQYF.

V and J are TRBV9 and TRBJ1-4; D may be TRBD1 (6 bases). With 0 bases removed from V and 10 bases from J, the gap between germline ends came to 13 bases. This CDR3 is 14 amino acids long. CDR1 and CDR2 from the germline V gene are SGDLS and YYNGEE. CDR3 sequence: CASSVEGGAGKLFF. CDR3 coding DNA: TGTGCCAGCAGCGTAGAGGGGGGGGCTGGAAAACTGTTTTTT.

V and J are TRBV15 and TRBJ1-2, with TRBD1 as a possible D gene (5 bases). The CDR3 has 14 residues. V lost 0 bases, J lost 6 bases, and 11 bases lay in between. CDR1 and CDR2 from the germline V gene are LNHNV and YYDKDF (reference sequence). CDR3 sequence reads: CATSRDLTGHGYTF. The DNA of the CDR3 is TGTGCCACCAGCAGAGATCTAACGGGACATGGCTACACCTTC.

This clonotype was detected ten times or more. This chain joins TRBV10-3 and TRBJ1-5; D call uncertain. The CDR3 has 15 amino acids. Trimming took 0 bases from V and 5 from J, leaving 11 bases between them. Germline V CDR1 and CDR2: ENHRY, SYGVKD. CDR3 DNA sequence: TGTGCCATCAGTGAGTCTCTTTCGTCGGATCAGCCCCAGCATTTT. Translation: CAISESLSSDQPQHF.

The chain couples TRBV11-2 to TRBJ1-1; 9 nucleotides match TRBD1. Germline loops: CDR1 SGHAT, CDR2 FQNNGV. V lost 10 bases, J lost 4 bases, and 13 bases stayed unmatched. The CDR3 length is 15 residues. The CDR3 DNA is TGTGCCACCGCCCGGGACAGGGCAGCAATCACTGAAGCTTTCTTT. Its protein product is CATARDRAAITEAFF.

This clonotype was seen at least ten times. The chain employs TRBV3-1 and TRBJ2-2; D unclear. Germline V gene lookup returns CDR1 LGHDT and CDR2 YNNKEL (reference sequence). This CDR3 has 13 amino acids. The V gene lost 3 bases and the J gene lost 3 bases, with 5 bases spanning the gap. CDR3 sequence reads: CASSHLDTGELFF. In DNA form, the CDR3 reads TGTGCCAGCAGCCACCTAGACACCGGGGAGCTGTTTTTT.

DNA for the CDR3: TGTGCCACCAGCAGAGATTGGACAGGGGGGGATGAAAAACTGTTTTTT. Residues: CATSRDWTGGDEKLFF. The chain is built from TRBV15 and TRBJ1-4; 10 nucleotides align to TRBD1. The CDR3 sequence is 16 residues long. The germline gives CDR1 LNHNV, CDR2 YYDKDF (reference sequence). Trimming removed 0 bases from V and 6 bases from J; junction bases left unmatched: 4.

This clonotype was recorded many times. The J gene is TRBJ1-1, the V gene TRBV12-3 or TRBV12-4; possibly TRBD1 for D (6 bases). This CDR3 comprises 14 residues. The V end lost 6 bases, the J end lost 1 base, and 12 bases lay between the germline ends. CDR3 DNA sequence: TGTGCCAGCAGCGCCTCGACAGGGAACACTGAAGCTTTCTTT. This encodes CASSASTGNTEAFF.

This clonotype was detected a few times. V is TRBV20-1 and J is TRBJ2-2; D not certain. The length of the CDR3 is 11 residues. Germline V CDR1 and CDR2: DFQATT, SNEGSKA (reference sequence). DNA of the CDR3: TGCAGCGGAACTTGGGCCGGGGAGCTGTTTTTT. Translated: CSGTWAGELFF.

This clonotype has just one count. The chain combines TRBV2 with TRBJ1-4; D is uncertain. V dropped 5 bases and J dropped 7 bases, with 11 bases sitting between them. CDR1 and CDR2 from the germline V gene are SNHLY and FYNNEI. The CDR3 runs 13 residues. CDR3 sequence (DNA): TGTGCCAGCAGTCCCCCTACGGGTGAAAAACTGTTTTTT. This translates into CASSPPTGEKLFF.

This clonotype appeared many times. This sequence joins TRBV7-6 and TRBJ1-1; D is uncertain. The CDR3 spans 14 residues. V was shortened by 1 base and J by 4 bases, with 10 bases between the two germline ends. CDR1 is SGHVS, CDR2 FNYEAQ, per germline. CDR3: CASSLGEWGTEAFF. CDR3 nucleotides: TGTGCCAGCAGCTTAGGGGAATGGGGCACTGAAGCTTTCTTT.

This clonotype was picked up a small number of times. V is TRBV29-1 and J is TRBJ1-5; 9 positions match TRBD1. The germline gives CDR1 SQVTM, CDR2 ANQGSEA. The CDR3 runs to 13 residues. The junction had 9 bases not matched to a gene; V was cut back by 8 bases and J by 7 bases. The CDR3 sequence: CSLDGTGLQPQHF. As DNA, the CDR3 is TGCAGCTTAGACGGGACAGGGTTGCAGCCCCAGCATTTT. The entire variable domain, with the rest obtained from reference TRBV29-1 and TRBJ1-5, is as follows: SAVISQKPSRDICQRGTSLTIQCQVDSQVTMMFWYRQQPGQSLTLIATANQGSEATYESGFVIDKFPISRPNLTFSTLTVSNMSPEDSSIYLCSLDGTGLQPQHFGDGTRLSIL.